This T cell receptor (beta chain) is from a study of lymphopenia after photon versus proton radiotherapy. Germline V gene lookup returns CDR1 SGHDT and CDR2 YYEEEE. The CDR3 is made up of 15 amino acids. The V and J ends lost 1 base and 0 bases respectively, with 8 bases between them. Note on this clone: Its antigen is not identified.

TCRdb's copy holds only in-frame clones and misses some; the assay was immunoSEQ multiplex PCR. The table has tens of thousands of clones, around 87% seen once; the top ten hold more than 10%. Findings and limits, study-wide: After the lymphocyte nadir, photon-treated repertoires showed oligoclonal expansion, especially of CD8+ Temra cells. Only patients who died were analyzed for survival; proton advantage is unproven. Larger post-nadir TCR diversity loss correlated inversely with survival in deceased patients.

The chain recombines TRBV5-6 with TRBJ1-3; D call uncertain. The material was peripheral blood, obtained from a patient treated with proton-based radiotherapy. The TCR was taken from an elderly man with esophageal cancer. CDR3 amino acids: CASSLLTYSGNTIYF. The CDR3, as DNA: TGTGCCAGCAGCTTGCTCACGTACTCTGGAAACACCATATATTTT. The full variable domain, rest sourced from reference TRBV5-6 and TRBJ1-3, is DAGVTQSPTHLIKTRGQQVTLRCSPKSGHDTVSWYQQALGQGPQFIFQYYEEEERQRGNFPDRFSGHQFPNYSSELNVNALLLGDSALYLCASSLLTYSGNTIYFGEGSWLTVV.